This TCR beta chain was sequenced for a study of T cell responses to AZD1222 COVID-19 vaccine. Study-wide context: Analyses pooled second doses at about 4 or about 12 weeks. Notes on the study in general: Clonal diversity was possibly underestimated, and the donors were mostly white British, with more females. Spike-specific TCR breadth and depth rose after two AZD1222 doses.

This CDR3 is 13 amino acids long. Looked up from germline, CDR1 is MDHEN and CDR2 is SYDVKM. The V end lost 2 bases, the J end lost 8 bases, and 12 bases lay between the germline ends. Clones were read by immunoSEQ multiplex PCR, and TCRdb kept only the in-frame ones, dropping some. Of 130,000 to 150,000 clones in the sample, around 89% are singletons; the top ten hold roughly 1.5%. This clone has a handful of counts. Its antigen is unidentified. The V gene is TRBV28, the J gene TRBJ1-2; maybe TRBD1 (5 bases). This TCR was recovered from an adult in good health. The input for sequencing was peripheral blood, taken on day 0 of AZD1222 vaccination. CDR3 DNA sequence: TGTGCCAGCAGTTTAGGGGCCTCCCGCGGCTACACCTTC. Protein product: CASSLGASRGYTF.